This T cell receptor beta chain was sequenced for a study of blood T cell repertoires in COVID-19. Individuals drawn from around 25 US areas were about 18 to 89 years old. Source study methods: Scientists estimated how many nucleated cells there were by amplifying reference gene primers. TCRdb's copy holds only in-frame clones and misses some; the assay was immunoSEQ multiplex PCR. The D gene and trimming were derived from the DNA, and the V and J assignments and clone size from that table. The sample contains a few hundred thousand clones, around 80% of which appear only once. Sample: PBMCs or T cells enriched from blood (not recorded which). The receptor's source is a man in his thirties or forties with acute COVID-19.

CDR3 bases: TGTGCCAGCAGTTCACCCCGCGAGGCGTACTTC. As protein: CASSSPREAYF. V gene TRBV28 combines with J gene TRBJ2-5, with no clear D. The length of the CDR3 is 11 residues. V was shortened by 4 bases and J by 13 bases, with 13 bases between the two germline ends. Germline V gene data show CDR1 as MDHEN and CDR2 as SYDVKM.